These 11 T cell receptor beta chains came from one sample sequenced in a study of T cells in women clearing cervical HPV infection (dated by TCRdb to between 2017 and 2018). The method behind the library was the immunoSEQ multiplex PCR assay. TCRdb stores this immuneACCESS table with in-frame sequences only. Part of the clones is absent; in the studies checked, under half of the shortfall reflects unresolved V genes, and no reason is known for the rest. This specimen's table enumerates 15,000 to 20,000 clones. Approximately 15% of the sample is held by the ten biggest clonotypes. The specimen sequenced was blood buffy coat. Source of these receptors: a woman aged 18 to 75 with a cervical HPV16 infection that either progressed to CIN3+ or cleared (not recorded which).

Comment on this clone: The read finishes 3 residues shy of the CDR3 end, and the germline J gene is used to complete it. This sequence joins TRBV5-1 and TRBJ2-2; 7 nucleotides match TRBD1. Germline loops: CDR1 SGHRS, CDR2 YFSETQ. This CDR3 has 15 amino acids. The CDR3 spells CASSPGTAVNEKLFF. The sequenced CDR3 bases are TGCGCCAGCAGCCCCGGGACAGCCGTTAATGAAAAG.

On this clone itself: The read is 3 residues too short to cover the CDR3 end, so that end is filled in from the germline J gene. J is TRBJ2-5 and V is TRBV29-1, with D hard to call. V dropped 4 bases and J dropped 3 bases, with 9 bases sitting between them. CDR3 length equals 12 residues. Germline V gives CDR1 SQVTM, CDR2 ANQGSEA. The covered CDR3 bases are TGCAGCGTTGGTGTATTCGAAGAGACC. This gives the protein CSVGVFEET. The entire CDR3 protein reads CSVGVFEETQYF.

With respect to this clone: The observed sequence ends 3 residues before the CDR3 terminus, with the missing tail filled in from the germline J gene. The rearrangement links TRBV10-2 to TRBJ1-1; D is possibly TRBD1 (5 bases). This CDR3 is 13 amino acids long. Looked up from germline, CDR1 is WSHSY and CDR2 is SAAADI. Trimming took 3 bases from V and 3 from J, leaving 8 bases between them. Incomplete CDR3 DNA: TGCGCCAGCAGTGAAGGGGTTTACACTGAA. Translation gives CASSEGVYTE. The CDR3 in full is CASSEGVYTEAFF.

In regard to this clone: The sequence runs out 3 residues before the end of the CDR3; the remainder is reconstructed from the germline J gene. This chain uses TRBV14 with TRBJ2-3; TRBD2 might be the D (6 bases). The CDR3 consists of 15 residues. Trimming shortened V by 1 base and J by 1 base, and 9 bases separated the two germline ends. The V gene's germline CDR1 is SGHDN and CDR2 FVKESK. The part of the CDR3 DNA that was read is TGTGCCAGCAGCCAAGGCGGGAAAGGCACAGATACG. It encodes CASSQGGKGTDT. The CDR3 as a whole reads CASSQGGKGTDTQYF.

With respect to this clone: The sequence runs out 3 residues before the end of the CDR3; the remainder is reconstructed from the germline J gene. The chain joins TRBV6-2 or TRBV6-3 to TRBJ2-7; 11 positions agree with TRBD1. There are 15 residues in the CDR3. Trimming took 6 bases from V and 2 from J; bases not matched to a gene: 6. CDR1 and CDR2 (germline): MNHEY, SVGEGT. This CDR3 is CASRPPGQGAYEQYF. CDR3 DNA (partial): TGTGCCAGCAGGCCACCGGGACAGGGGGCCTACGAG.

With regard to this clone: From the germline J gene comes the end of the CDR3, since the read stops 3 residues before it. The genes are TRBV7-2 and TRBJ2-3, with TRBD2 as a possible D gene (6 bases). This CDR3 is built from 14 residues. The germline V gene encodes CDR1 SGHTA and CDR2 FQGNSA. The CDR3 sequence is CASSTFRGRETQYF. The sequenced CDR3 bases are TGTGCCAGCAGCACTTTCCGGGGGAGAGAGACG.

The CDR3 protein is CASSEQDYEQYF. Incomplete CDR3 DNA: TGTGCCAGCAGTGAACAGGACTACGAG. The chain joins TRBV6-1 to TRBJ2-7, with no clear D. The missing CDR3 end, 3 residues past where the read stops, is filled in from the germline J gene. The CDR3 runs 12 residues. V lost 2 bases and J lost 3, with 5 bases in between. The germline gives CDR1 MNHNS, CDR2 SASEGT.

Regarding this clone: The observed sequence ends 3 residues before the CDR3 terminus, with the missing tail filled in from the germline J gene. The V gene is TRBV5-1, the J gene TRBJ2-5, with 7 nucleotides matching TRBD1. The CDR3 consists of 15 residues. After removal of 4 bases from V and 5 bases from J, the junction contained 11 bases not matched to a gene. The germline gives CDR1 SGHRS, CDR2 YFSETQ. CDR3 in amino acids: CASSLTGAPLETQYF. The CDR3 bases that were read are TGCGCCAGCAGCCTAACAGGGGCTCCCCTTGAGACC.

CDR3 residues: CASSIIGDRGYRNYGYTF. The sequenced CDR3 bases are TGTGCCAGTAGTATAATCGGAGACAGGGGCTACAGAAACTATGGC. The chain joins TRBV19 to TRBJ1-2, with 8 nucleotides matching TRBD1. The read is 3 residues too short to cover the CDR3 end, so that end is filled in from the germline J gene. This CDR3 contains 18 residues. In germline, CDR1 is LNHDA, CDR2 SQIVND (reference sequence). V was clipped by 2 bases and J by 2 bases; unmatched bases: 13.

On this clone itself: The DNA ends 3 residues before the CDR3 does, and the rest of the CDR3 is filled in from the germline J gene. The V call is TRBV30, the J call TRBJ1-2; TRBD1 matches at 10 bases. The CDR3 extends over 15 amino acids. Looked up from germline, CDR1 is GTSNPN and CDR2 is SVGIG (reference sequence). The CDR3 here is CAWSGMGTGAYDYTF. CDR3 bases read: TGTGCCTGGAGTGGGATGGGGACAGGGGCATACGAC.

With regard to this clone: The read comes to an end 3 residues before the CDR3 does, leaving the germline J gene to fill in the end. This chain connects TRBV20-1 to TRBJ2-1; 8 bases map to TRBD2. Trimming cost V 6 bases and J 3 bases; bases outside gene matches: 13. Germline V lookup: CDR1 DFQATT, CDR2 SNEGSKA (reference sequence). This CDR3 is 16 amino acids long. CDR3 DNA (partial): TGCAGTGCCAGATCGATACGGGGGGGCGACTACAATGAG. Translating gives CSARSIRGGDYNE. The CDR3 in its entirety is CSARSIRGGDYNEQFF.